Shown below are 4 T cell receptor beta chains from a single sample sequenced in a study of long-term antiretroviral therapy in people with HIV. At the survey level, the v3.0 immunoSEQ assay was run. Using immunoSEQ multiplex PCR, the repertoire was profiled, and TCRdb retains in-frame clones only, with some absent. The sample includes around 30,000 clones, about 85% seen only once; the top ten take 10% to 15%. This material consisted of unsorted PBMCs, taken 1.1 years after starting antiretroviral therapy. Receptors were obtained from a man aged 18 to 29 with HIV.

The table lists this clone with a count of one. The rearrangement links TRBV27 to TRBJ2-3, with 8 positions matching TRBD2. Trimming cost V 5 bases and J 4 bases; bases outside gene matches: 11. Germline V gene data show CDR1 as MNHEY and CDR2 as SMNVEV (reference sequence). The CDR3 consists of 16 residues. The CDR3 spells CASSPRGSGDPDTQYF. The DNA of the CDR3 is TGTGCCAGCAGTCCCCGGGGTAGCGGGGATCCAGATACGCAGTATTTT.

The rearrangement links TRBV7-9 to TRBJ2-7, with 7 bases that match TRBD2. Germline V lookup: CDR1 SEHNR, CDR2 FQNEAQ (reference sequence). The CDR3 totals 14 residues. V gave up 6 bases and J gave up 3 bases; unmatched junction bases: 8. The CDR3 nucleotides read TGTGCCAGCAGTACGGGACTACCCGACTACGAGCAGTACTTC. As protein: CASSTGLPDYEQYF.

The chain is built from TRBV7-2 and TRBJ2-1, with D perhaps matching TRBD2 (7 bases). V was clipped by 5 bases and J by 3 bases, with 17 bases between them. This CDR3 spans 16 amino acids. The V gene's germline CDR1 is SGHTA and CDR2 FQGNSA. CDR3 coding DNA: TGTGCCAGCAGCGCCCCCGGACTAGGGGGCTACAATGAGCAGTTCTTC. Translated, it gives CASSAPGLGGYNEQFF.

The chain employs TRBV5-1 and TRBJ1-1; 7 nucleotides align to TRBD1. Germline V gene data show CDR1 as SGHRS and CDR2 as YFSETQ. J lost 1 base, V lost 1 base, and 7 bases had no gene match. This CDR3 spans 16 amino acids. The CDR3 loop is CASSLRQGRGNTEAFF. In DNA form, the CDR3 reads TGCGCCAGCAGCTTGCGACAGGGAAGGGGGAACACTGAAGCTTTCTTT.